These T cell receptor beta chains were read from a single sample in a study of blood T cells in healthy people across ages. Via MiXCR, TCRdb re-called the 5' RACE reads, giving one row per CDR3 protein. The repertoire holds around 990,000 distinct CDR3 sequences, approximately 25% seen once, with around 0.75% in the top ten. This same sample was also taken into another study, of T cells of mothers and their children.

What was sequenced was blood. Receptor source: a girl aged 2 to 10 in good health. CDR3s include the opening cysteine and the closing phenylalanine or tryptophan. Only some rows state a clone size, as once, few, many or a class for expanded clones.

TRBJ1-4,few,14,TRBV7-6,CASSLDILSEKLFF
TRBJ2-1,few,18,TRBV3-1,CASSQIVWHSGIEDEQFF
TRBJ2-7,NA,14,TRBV6-5,CASSFGGGIYEQYF
TRBJ2-4,few,14,TRBV9,CASSVAGSGDIQYF
TRBJ2-3,NA,16,TRBV4-3,CASSDSGVISTDTQYF
TRBJ2-5,once,14,TRBV3-1,CASSQLPRGETQYF
TRBJ2-7,NA,16,TRBV7-8,CASSPRPGLAGWEQYF
TRBJ2-7,few,14,TRBV7-3,CASRPSSGSGEQYF
TRBJ2-2,NA,15,TRBV5-1,CASSPGGTGSGELFF
TRBJ1-4,many,12,TRBV4-3,CASSQGREKLFF
TRBJ2-6,NA,18,TRBV4-1,CASSQEVGSSSGANVLTF
NA,NA,11,TRBV6-6,CAGSAGDTQHF
TRBJ2-5,NA,15,TRBV9,CVSSVEGRYKETQYF
TRBJ2-1,NA,18,TRBV29-1,CSVDGLAGPPNAYNEQFF
TRBJ2-5,NA,11,TRBV18,CVSSPKETQYF
TRBJ2-1,few,14,TRBV6-2/TRBV6-3,CASSSDLQGGEQFF
TRBJ2-5,NA,15,TRBV20-1,CSAQKGAGDQETQYF
TRBJ1-1,few,13,TRBV29-1,CSVVAGANTEAFF
TRBJ1-2,NA,13,TRBV29-1,CSVEVDRDWAHTF
TRBJ2-7,few,17,TRBV5-1,CASSLPGPSGSMDEQYF